The rows below give T cell receptor beta chains drawn from one sample of a study of T-cell memory formation after mild COVID-19. Using its own MiXCR run on the 5' RACE reads, TCRdb lists one record per CDR3 protein. The repertoire holds under 300,000 distinct CDR3 sequences, with over 9% as singletons. Specimen: PBMCs or a T cell subset sorted from them (not recorded which). These TCRs come from a man between 18 and 35 years old who had mild COVID-19 (a few samples of this study predate the infection). Cell type and time point are not known. Each CDR3 is given with its conserved first and last residue. The order of the fields is clone size, V gene, D gene, J gene, CDR3 DNA, CDR3 protein. D genes are given only for firm matches. Some rows have no size entry. The others give once, few or many, or a class for an expanded clone.

clone_size: few; v_call: TRBV4-1; d_call: .; j_call: TRBJ1-1; cdr3_nt: TGCGCCAGCAGCCTATCCCCAGGGAGGGGCACTGAAGCTTTCTTT; cdr3_aa: CASSLSPGRGTEAFF
clone_size: few; v_call: TRBV6-1; d_call: TRBD1; j_call: TRBJ2-7; cdr3_nt: TGTGCCAGCAGACAGTACAGGGGTCTTCCCTACGAGCAGTACTTC; cdr3_aa: CASRQYRGLPYEQYF
clone_size: many; v_call: TRBV7-2; d_call: .; j_call: TRBJ2-3; cdr3_nt: TGTGCCAGCAATCGGGGGAGCACAGATACGCAGTATTTT; cdr3_aa: CASNRGSTDTQYF
clone_size: few; v_call: TRBV5-1; d_call: .; j_call: TRBJ2-3; cdr3_nt: TGCGCCAGCAGCTTAGACCAGGGAGGTGGTACGCAGTATTTT; cdr3_aa: CASSLDQGGGTQYF
clone_size: few; v_call: TRBV20-1; d_call: .; j_call: TRBJ2-7; cdr3_nt: TGCAGTGCTAGCCTGGGCCTCTACGAGCAGTACTTC; cdr3_aa: CSASLGLYEQYF
clone_size: few; v_call: TRBV6-5; d_call: .; j_call: TRBJ1-3; cdr3_nt: TGTGCCAGCAGTTACTCAGGGGAGGGAGGAAACACCATATATTTT; cdr3_aa: CASSYSGEGGNTIYF
clone_size: .; v_call: TRBV12-3/TRBV12-4; d_call: .; j_call: TRBJ1-6; cdr3_nt: TGTGCCAGCAGTCCGAGGAATTCACCCCTCCACTTT; cdr3_aa: CASSPRNSPLHF
clone_size: .; v_call: TRBV20-1; d_call: .; j_call: TRBJ1-5; cdr3_nt: TGCAGTGCTAGAGGACAGATACACCATAGCAATCAGCCCCAGCATTTT; cdr3_aa: CSARGQIHHSNQPQHF
clone_size: few; v_call: TRBV4-1; d_call: TRBD1; j_call: TRBJ2-2; cdr3_nt: TGCGCCAGCAGCCAAGGGTCGGGACAGGGGAATGAGGAGCTGTTTTTT; cdr3_aa: CASSQGSGQGNEELFF
clone_size: .; v_call: TRBV20-1; d_call: .; j_call: TRBJ2-3; cdr3_nt: TGCAGTGCTCGACAGGACAGAGGAGGCACAGATACGCAGTATTTT; cdr3_aa: CSARQDRGGTDTQYF
clone_size: .; v_call: TRBV20-1; d_call: .; j_call: TRBJ2-6; cdr3_nt: TGCAGTGCTAGAGTTTGGGAGCCCTACTCTGGGGCCAACGTCCTGACTTTC; cdr3_aa: CSARVWEPYSGANVLTF
clone_size: few; v_call: TRBV7-9; d_call: TRBD2; j_call: TRBJ2-2; cdr3_nt: TGTGCCAGCAAAATGGCGGGGGGGCCGGACACCGGGGAGCTGTTTTTT; cdr3_aa: CASKMAGGPDTGELFF
clone_size: .; v_call: TRBV7-6; d_call: TRBD2; j_call: TRBJ2-6; cdr3_nt: TGTGCCAGCAGCTTAAGCGCGGGGGGAATCTCTGGGGCCAACGTCCTGACTTTC; cdr3_aa: CASSLSAGGISGANVLTF
clone_size: .; v_call: TRBV20-1; d_call: .; j_call: TRBJ2-7; cdr3_nt: TGCAGTGCTAGAGATCTTGTGGCAGGGGTCTACGAGCAGTACTTC; cdr3_aa: CSARDLVAGVYEQYF
clone_size: few; v_call: TRBV20-1; d_call: .; j_call: TRBJ2-1; cdr3_nt: TGCAGTGCTAGAGAGGGGGGGCAAGCGTACAATGAGCAGTTCTTC; cdr3_aa: CSAREGGQAYNEQFF
clone_size: .; v_call: TRBV7-2; d_call: TRBD1; j_call: TRBJ1-3; cdr3_nt: TGTGCCAGCAGCCCGACAGGGCCCCCTGGAAACACCATATATTTT; cdr3_aa: CASSPTGPPGNTIYF
clone_size: few; v_call: TRBV6-5; d_call: TRBD2; j_call: TRBJ2-1; cdr3_nt: TGTGCCAGCAGGACTAGCGGGGGGCCTTACAATGAGCAGTTCTTC; cdr3_aa: CASRTSGGPYNEQFF
clone_size: many; v_call: TRBV12-3/TRBV12-4; d_call: .; j_call: TRBJ2-2; cdr3_nt: TGTGCCAGCAGTTTAATGGCGGTGAACACCGGGGAGCTGTTTTTT; cdr3_aa: CASSLMAVNTGELFF
clone_size: .; v_call: TRBV6-6; d_call: TRBD1; j_call: TRBJ1-2; cdr3_nt: TGTGCCAGCAGTCGCCGGGACAGGGGGCGTCACTATGGCTACACCTTC; cdr3_aa: CASSRRDRGRHYGYTF
clone_size: few; v_call: TRBV18; d_call: TRBD1; j_call: TRBJ2-3; cdr3_nt: TGTGCCAGCTCACCCAACCTCGACAGGGGGGATACGCAGTATTTT; cdr3_aa: CASSPNLDRGDTQYF
clone_size: few; v_call: TRBV4-3; d_call: TRBD2; j_call: TRBJ2-1; cdr3_nt: TGCGCCAGCAGCCAAGGACTTGGGCTAGCGGGGGTGCGTGAGCAGTTCTTC; cdr3_aa: CASSQGLGLAGVREQFF
clone_size: .; v_call: TRBV6-2/TRBV6-3; d_call: TRBD1; j_call: TRBJ2-7; cdr3_nt: TGTGCCAGCAGTTCCCACGCGGGGACAGGGAGGAACGAGCAGTACTTC; cdr3_aa: CASSSHAGTGRNEQYF
clone_size: .; v_call: TRBV12-3/TRBV12-4; d_call: .; j_call: TRBJ1-1; cdr3_nt: TGTGCCAGCAGTTTAGTGCTGGGGGATGGGGTGAACACTGAAGCTTTCTTT; cdr3_aa: CASSLVLGDGVNTEAFF
clone_size: many; v_call: TRBV18; d_call: TRBD1; j_call: TRBJ2-5; cdr3_nt: TGTGCCAGTTCCCGGGACAGCCAAGAGACCCAGTACTTC; cdr3_aa: CASSRDSQETQYF
clone_size: .; v_call: TRBV18; d_call: TRBD1; j_call: TRBJ2-5; cdr3_nt: TGTGCCAGCTCACCACGGCAGGGGGCAGGAGGAGAGACCCAGTACTTC; cdr3_aa: CASSPRQGAGGETQYF
clone_size: .; v_call: TRBV7-2; d_call: .; j_call: TRBJ1-1; cdr3_nt: TGTGCCAGCAGCTTAGTAGTTCCCATGAACACTGAAGCTTTCTTT; cdr3_aa: CASSLVVPMNTEAFF
clone_size: .; v_call: TRBV9; d_call: .; j_call: TRBJ1-5; cdr3_nt: TGTGCCAGCAGCGTGTCAGGAAGCAATCAGCCCCAGCATTTT; cdr3_aa: CASSVSGSNQPQHF
clone_size: few; v_call: TRBV6-5; d_call: TRBD2; j_call: TRBJ2-3; cdr3_nt: TGTGCCAGCAGTGTAGCGGGCGTTAGCACAGATACGCAGTATTTT; cdr3_aa: CASSVAGVSTDTQYF
clone_size: many; v_call: TRBV4-1; d_call: .; j_call: TRBJ2-3; cdr3_nt: TGCGCCAGCAGCCAAGAGGGCTATCCTTCCACAGATACGCAGTATTTT; cdr3_aa: CASSQEGYPSTDTQYF
clone_size: .; v_call: TRBV29-1; d_call: .; j_call: TRBJ1-3; cdr3_nt: TGCAGCTTCAGGGGAAGCTCTGGAAACACCATATATTTT; cdr3_aa: CSFRGSSGNTIYF
clone_size: few; v_call: TRBV3-1; d_call: .; j_call: TRBJ2-2; cdr3_nt: TGTGCCAGCAGCCAAGCCGGGGAGCTGTTTTTT; cdr3_aa: CASSQAGELFF
clone_size: few; v_call: TRBV7-9; d_call: TRBD1; j_call: TRBJ1-3; cdr3_nt: TGTGCCAGCAGGTACAGGGGACCTGGAAACACCATATATTTT; cdr3_aa: CASRYRGPGNTIYF
clone_size: few; v_call: TRBV28; d_call: .; j_call: TRBJ2-5; cdr3_nt: TGTGCCAGCAGTCTTCCCCTCGGGACCCTAAAAGAGACCCAGTACTTC; cdr3_aa: CASSLPLGTLKETQYF
clone_size: .; v_call: TRBV6-5; d_call: .; j_call: TRBJ2-7; cdr3_nt: TGTGCCAGCAGTTACCGGCCGGCGGCGGCCTACGAGCAGTACTTC; cdr3_aa: CASSYRPAAAYEQYF
clone_size: .; v_call: TRBV12-3/TRBV12-4; d_call: .; j_call: TRBJ1-3; cdr3_nt: TGTGCCAGCAGTCAGGGACGGACATTCTCTGGAAACACCATATATTTT; cdr3_aa: CASSQGRTFSGNTIYF
clone_size: few; v_call: TRBV11-2; d_call: .; j_call: TRBJ1-1; cdr3_nt: TGTGCCAGCACCCCGACGGGGGGAAACACTGAAGCTTTCTTT; cdr3_aa: CASTPTGGNTEAFF
clone_size: .; v_call: TRBV6-5; d_call: TRBD1; j_call: TRBJ1-2; cdr3_nt: TGTGCCAGCAGTAATCAGGGGGCTTATGGCTACACCTTC; cdr3_aa: CASSNQGAYGYTF
clone_size: .; v_call: TRBV5-1; d_call: .; j_call: TRBJ2-4; cdr3_nt: TGCGCCAGCAGCTTGGGTCAGGGTCGGAACATTCAGTACTTC; cdr3_aa: CASSLGQGRNIQYF
clone_size: few; v_call: TRBV7-3; d_call: .; j_call: TRBJ2-1; cdr3_nt: TGTGCCAGCAGCAATCCCCTCGGGGACAATGAGCAGTTCTTC; cdr3_aa: CASSNPLGDNEQFF
clone_size: many; v_call: TRBV5-6; d_call: .; j_call: TRBJ2-3; cdr3_nt: TGTGCCAGCAGCTTGCCCGCGAGCACAGATACGCAGTATTTT; cdr3_aa: CASSLPASTDTQYF
clone_size: .; v_call: TRBV12-3/TRBV12-4; d_call: .; j_call: TRBJ1-1; cdr3_nt: TGTGCCAGCTTGGTAGGACCACGGAACACTGAAGCTTTCTTT; cdr3_aa: CASLVGPRNTEAFF
clone_size: few; v_call: TRBV20-1; d_call: .; j_call: TRBJ1-5; cdr3_nt: TGCAGTGCTAGGGAAGGAAGGTCAGATCAGCCCCAGCATTTT; cdr3_aa: CSAREGRSDQPQHF
clone_size: .; v_call: TRBV7-2; d_call: .; j_call: TRBJ2-7; cdr3_nt: TGTGCCAGCAGCCTCTGGTCCGAGGGGTACGAGCAGTACTTC; cdr3_aa: CASSLWSEGYEQYF
clone_size: few; v_call: TRBV7-2; d_call: TRBD2; j_call: TRBJ2-2; cdr3_nt: TGTGCCAGCAACCCGATGGGGACTAGAGGCACCGGGGAGCTGTTTTTT; cdr3_aa: CASNPMGTRGTGELFF
clone_size: .; v_call: TRBV7-2; d_call: TRBD2; j_call: TRBJ2-3; cdr3_nt: TGTGCCAGCAGCTTAGTATTCCTAGCGGAGAGCACAGATACGCAGTATTTT; cdr3_aa: CASSLVFLAESTDTQYF
clone_size: few; v_call: TRBV6-1; d_call: .; j_call: TRBJ2-7; cdr3_nt: TGTGCCAGCAGAACCACTTTGGGGGACGAGCAGTACTTC; cdr3_aa: CASRTTLGDEQYF
clone_size: few; v_call: TRBV7-8; d_call: .; j_call: TRBJ2-5; cdr3_nt: TGTGCCAGCAGCATTACCGCGTCCCAAGAGACCCAGTACTTC; cdr3_aa: CASSITASQETQYF
clone_size: .; v_call: TRBV12-3/TRBV12-4; d_call: TRBD1; j_call: TRBJ2-7; cdr3_nt: TGTGCCAGCAGAGGGACAGGGACCTACGAGCAGTACTTC; cdr3_aa: CASRGTGTYEQYF
clone_size: few; v_call: TRBV5-1; d_call: TRBD2; j_call: TRBJ2-4; cdr3_nt: TGCGCCAGCAGCTTGGGACTAGCGGGGGGGCCGGGCATTCAGTACTTC; cdr3_aa: CASSLGLAGGPGIQYF
clone_size: .; v_call: TRBV15; d_call: TRBD1; j_call: TRBJ2-1; cdr3_nt: TGTGCCACCAGCAGCTTCCTGGACAGGGGCTACAATGAGCAGTTCTTC; cdr3_aa: CATSSFLDRGYNEQFF
clone_size: .; v_call: TRBV15; d_call: .; j_call: TRBJ1-4; cdr3_nt: TGTGCCACCAGCAGAGGGTTCGTACGGGATAAACTGTTTTTT; cdr3_aa: CATSRGFVRDKLFF
clone_size: many; v_call: TRBV21-1; d_call: .; j_call: TRBJ2-7; cdr3_nt: TGTGCCAGCAGCATTGGGACAGGGAAGAGGTACTACGAGCAGTACTTC; cdr3_aa: CASSIGTGKRYYEQYF
clone_size: few; v_call: TRBV20-1; d_call: .; j_call: TRBJ1-1; cdr3_nt: TGCAGTGCTAGAACCTTGGGGGGGCTGAACACTGAAGCTTTCTTT; cdr3_aa: CSARTLGGLNTEAFF
clone_size: .; v_call: TRBV7-3; d_call: .; j_call: TRBJ1-6; cdr3_nt: TGTGCCAGCAGCTCGGACGGATACTATAATTCACCCCTCCACTTT; cdr3_aa: CASSSDGYYNSPLHF
clone_size: few; v_call: TRBV5-1; d_call: TRBD2; j_call: TRBJ2-5; cdr3_nt: TGCGCCAGCAGCTCCACTAGCGGGGAGACCCAGTACTTC; cdr3_aa: CASSSTSGETQYF
clone_size: few; v_call: TRBV18; d_call: .; j_call: TRBJ2-3; cdr3_nt: TGTGCCAGCTCAAGGCCCTCCCCAGCCACAGATACGCAGTATTTT; cdr3_aa: CASSRPSPATDTQYF
clone_size: few; v_call: TRBV7-8; d_call: .; j_call: TRBJ1-6; cdr3_nt: TGTGCCAGCAATCAAGGGGATTCACCCCTCCACTTT; cdr3_aa: CASNQGDSPLHF
clone_size: .; v_call: TRBV6-5; d_call: .; j_call: TRBJ1-1; cdr3_nt: TGTGCCAGCAGCCGTGAAACTGAAGCTTTCTTT; cdr3_aa: CASSRETEAFF
clone_size: few; v_call: TRBV15; d_call: .; j_call: TRBJ2-5; cdr3_nt: TGTGCCACCAGCGTAGGGGGGGCCCATCAAGAGACCCAGTACTTC; cdr3_aa: CATSVGGAHQETQYF
clone_size: few; v_call: TRBV7-3; d_call: .; j_call: TRBJ2-2; cdr3_nt: TGTGCCAGCAGCATAGGCCCAGAAAACACCGGGGAGCTGTTTTTT; cdr3_aa: CASSIGPENTGELFF